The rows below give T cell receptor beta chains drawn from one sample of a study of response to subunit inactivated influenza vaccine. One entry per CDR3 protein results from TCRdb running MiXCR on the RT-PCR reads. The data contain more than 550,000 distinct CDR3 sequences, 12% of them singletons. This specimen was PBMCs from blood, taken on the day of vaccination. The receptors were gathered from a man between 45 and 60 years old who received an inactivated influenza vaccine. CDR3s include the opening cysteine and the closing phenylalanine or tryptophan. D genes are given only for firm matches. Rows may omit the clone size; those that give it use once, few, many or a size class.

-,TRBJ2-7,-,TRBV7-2,CASSPLSSFSYEQYF,TGTGCCAGCAGCCCCCTTAGCAGTTTCTCCTACGAGCAGTACTTC
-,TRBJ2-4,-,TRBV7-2,CASSLVDKNIQYF,TGTGCCAGCAGCCTAGTAGACAAAAACATTCAGTACTTC
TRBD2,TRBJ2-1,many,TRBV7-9,CASSLAGGPHNEQFF,TGTGCCAGCAGCTTAGCGGGAGGGCCCCACAATGAGCAGTTCTTC
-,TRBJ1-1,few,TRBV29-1,CSAGRTTGAFF,TGCAGCGCCGGCCGGACCACTGGAGCTTTCTTT
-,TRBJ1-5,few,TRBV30,CAWSPSDNQPQHF,TGTGCCTGGAGCCCAAGTGACAATCAGCCCCAGCATTTT
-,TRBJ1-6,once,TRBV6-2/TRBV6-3,CASSLLRSSYNSPLHF,TGTGCCAGCAGTTTATTGAGGAGCTCCTATAATTCACCCCTCCACTTT
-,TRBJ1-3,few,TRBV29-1,CSVGGVGGNTIYF,TGCAGCGTTGGGGGGGTCGGAGGAAACACCATATATTTT
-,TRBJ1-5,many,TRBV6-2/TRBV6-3,CASRNFTPDSPGHF,TGTGCCAGCAGGAATTTTACCCCGGACAGTCCTGGGCATTTT
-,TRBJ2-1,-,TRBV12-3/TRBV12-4,CASSDYPSSYNEQFF,TGTGCCAGCAGTGACTACCCCAGCTCCTACAATGAGCAGTTCTTC
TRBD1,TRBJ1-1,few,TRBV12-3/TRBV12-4,CASSPLDRHYPEAFF,TGTGCCAGCAGCCCGTTGGACAGGCATTACCCTGAAGCTTTCTTT
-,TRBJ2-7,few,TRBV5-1,CASKNSESSLGEQYF,TGCGCCAGCAAGAACAGCGAAAGTTCCTTGGGGGAGCAGTACTTC
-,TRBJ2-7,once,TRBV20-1,CSARDKGPYEQYF,TGCAGTGCTAGAGACAAGGGCCCCTACGAGCAGTACTTC
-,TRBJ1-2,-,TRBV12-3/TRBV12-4,CASSPQVVRGGYTF,TGTGCCAGCAGCCCCCAGGTGGTTCGGGGTGGCTACACCTTC
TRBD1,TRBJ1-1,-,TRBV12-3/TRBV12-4,CASKQTGMNTEAFF,TGTGCCAGCAAGCAGACAGGGATGAACACTGAAGCTTTCTTT
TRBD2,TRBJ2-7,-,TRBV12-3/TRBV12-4,CASGLQRGGAYEQYF,TGTGCCAGCGGACTTCAACGGGGGGGAGCCTACGAGCAGTACTTC
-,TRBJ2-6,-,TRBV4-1,CASSRWGTLGANVLTF,TGCGCCAGCAGTCGGTGGGGTACTCTGGGGGCCAACGTCCTGACTTTC
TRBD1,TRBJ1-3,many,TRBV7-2,CASSLAWTGSNTIYF,TGTGCCAGCAGCTTAGCCTGGACAGGGAGTAACACCATATATTTT
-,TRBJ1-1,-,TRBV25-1,CASSLPFGDNTEAFF,TGTGCCAGCAGTCTTCCGTTCGGGGATAACACTGAAGCTTTCTTT
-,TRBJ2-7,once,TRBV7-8,CASSLVLSTRPRVPYEQYF,TGTGCCAGCAGCTTAGTTCTCTCGACGCGCCCGAGGGTCCCCTACGAGCAGTACTTC
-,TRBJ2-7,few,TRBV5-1,CASSLAARTYEQYF,TGCGCCAGCAGCTTGGCGGCCAGGACCTACGAGCAGTACTTC
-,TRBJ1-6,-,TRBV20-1,CSARRRANSPLHF,TGCAGTGCTAGACGCAGGGCAAACTCACCCCTCCACTTT
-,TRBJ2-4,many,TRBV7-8,CASSLEGRRRLAKNIQYF,TGTGCCAGCAGCTTAGAGGGGCGACGGAGACTAGCCAAAAACATTCAGTACTTC
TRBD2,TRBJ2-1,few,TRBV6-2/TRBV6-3,CASRRPGLAGVSYNEQFF,TGTGCCAGCAGGCGTCCGGGACTAGCGGGAGTATCGTACAATGAGCAGTTCTTC